The rows below give T cell receptor beta chains drawn from one sample of a study of Tregs in tolerant kidney transplant recipients. The assay was immunoSEQ multiplex PCR, and TCRdb's table has in-frame clones only and misses some. The sample has approximately 60,000 clones, about 98% seen once. The source material was Tregs from blood, sampled before the transplant. The receptors were sampled from a human donor who received a combined kidney and bone marrow transplant. Each CDR3 is given with its conserved first and last residue. The D gene is left open where the match is weak. Expanded clones get a size class; other rows say once, few or many, or leave the size out.

D	size	V	J	DNA	CDR3
TRBD1	NA	TRBV18	TRBJ1-6	TGTGCCAGCTCAAACGGGACAGGGTGGGCTTCACCCCTCCACTTT	CASSNGTGWASPLHF
TRBD2	once	TRBV5-1	TRBJ2-1	TGCGCCAGCAGTTCCCGACTAGCGGGCACCTCCTACAATGAGCAGTTCTTC	CASSSRLAGTSYNEQFF
NA	NA	TRBV2	TRBJ1-4	TGTGCCAGCAGTGTCAGGCCGTTGGATGAAAAACTGTTTTTT	CASSVRPLDEKLFF
TRBD1	once	TRBV12-5	TRBJ2-7	TGTGCTAGTGGTTTGAGCTCCGGGACAGCCTCCTACGAGCAGTACTTC	CASGLSSGTASYEQYF
NA	NA	TRBV11-3	TRBJ2-7	TGTGCCAGCAGCGATTTCTTCACCGACACGGTCGGCTACGAGCAGTACTTC	CASSDFFTDTVGYEQYF
NA	NA	TRBV4-2	TRBJ2-7	TGTGCCAGCAGCCCCGGCGGGCGGCGAGCCTACGAGCAGTACTTC	CASSPGGRRAYEQYF
TRBD1	NA	TRBV5-1	TRBJ2-5	TGCGCCAGCAGCTTCGGGACAGGGGGTCAAGAGACCCAGTACTTC	CASSFGTGGQETQYF
TRBD1	NA	TRBV2	TRBJ1-1	TGTGCCAGCAGTTTCCGGGACAGGAACACTGAAGCTTTCTTT	CASSFRDRNTEAFF
NA	NA	TRBV2	TRBJ2-5	TGTGCCAGCACCCCGAGCTCGTTATTGACCCAGTACTTC	CASTPSSLLTQYF
NA	NA	TRBV2	TRBJ2-2	TGTGCCAGCAGACCGGGACAACTCACCGGGGAGCTGTTTTTT	CASRPGQLTGELFF
TRBD1	NA	TRBV7-2	TRBJ1-2	TGTGCCAGCAGCTGGGACAGGACTCACTATGGCTACACCTTC	CASSWDRTHYGYTF
NA	NA	TRBV11-3	TRBJ2-2	TGTGCCAGCAGCACGGGGCGGGGAAGCACCGGGGAGCTGTTTTTT	CASSTGRGSTGELFF